This TCR beta chain was captured in a study of blood T cell repertoires in COVID-19. This clone was counted a single time. Clones were read by immunoSEQ multiplex PCR, and TCRdb kept only the in-frame ones, dropping some. Found here are 150,000 to 200,000 clones, around 83% of them singletons; the top ten hold roughly 0.99%. Germline values: CDR1 LGHDT, CDR2 YNNKEL (reference sequence). The V end was cut by 2 bases, the J end by 6 bases, with 10 bases between. The CDR3 has 14 amino acids. The receptor was isolated from a young man with acute or convalescent COVID-19. The material sequenced was peripheral blood. The rearrangement links TRBV3-1 (or the pseudogene TRBV3-2) to TRBJ1-4, with D possibly matching TRBD1 (5 bases). The CDR3 sequence: CASSQLAGDEKLFF. The CDR3 nucleotides are TGTGCCAGCAGCCAACTGGCGGGGGATGAAAAACTGTTTTTT.